A single sample is the source of the 10 T cell receptor beta chains below, sequenced in a study of blood T cell repertoires in COVID-19. Some clones are missing from TCRdb's copy, which holds only in-frame ones; the method was immunoSEQ multiplex PCR. The sample consists of 35,000 to 50,000 clones, about nine tenths of them appearing once. The specimen was peripheral blood. The receptors shown here come from a man aged 70 or older with active COVID-19.

The chain uses TRBV7-8 and TRBJ2-3, with 15 bases that match TRBD2. The V gene's germline CDR1 is SGHVS and CDR2 FQNEAQ. This CDR3 spans 17 amino acids. Losses at the gene ends were 3 bases for V and 4 bases for J; bases not matched to a gene: 5. The CDR3 loop reads CASSLWTSGGASDTQYF. As DNA, the CDR3 is TGTGCCAGCAGCTTGTGGACTAGCGGGGGGGCTTCAGATACGCAGTATTTT.

Concerning this clone itself: An end of the junction does not agree with germline; a read error may underlie this. This chain links TRBV5-1 with TRBJ2-6; 10 nucleotides match TRBD1. Per the germline V gene, CDR1 is SGHRS and CDR2 is YFSETQ. The CDR3 extends over 18 amino acids. In DNA, the CDR3 is TGCACCAGCAGCTCATCCGGGACAGGGGCTTTGGGGGCCAACGTCCTGACTTTC. It codes for CTSSSSGTGALGANVLTF.

This clone was counted a few times. The chain recombines TRBV27 with TRBJ1-2; D call uncertain. CDR3 length: 13 amino acids. Looked up from germline, CDR1 is MNHEY and CDR2 is SMNVEV (reference sequence). Trimming cost V 6 bases and J 5 bases, with 13 bases left between them. CDR3 sequence: CASSPVGLYGYTF. The CDR3 coding sequence is TGTGCCAGCAGCCCCGTCGGGTTATATGGCTACACCTTC.

The chain carries TRBV18 and TRBJ1-6, with 8 bases that match TRBD1. The CDR3 is 15 residues long. V dropped 3 bases and J dropped 7; count of bases not matched to a gene: 5. Germline assignment: CDR1 KGHSH and CDR2 LQKENI. CDR3 sequence: CASSPNQGANSPLHF. The CDR3 region has the DNA TGTGCCAGCTCACCCAATCAGGGGGCAAATTCACCCCTCCACTTT.

The chain has TRBV6-2 or TRBV6-3 and TRBJ2-1, with 10 bases aligning to TRBD2. Germline V gives CDR1 MNHEY, CDR2 SVGEGT. Trimming at V came to 5 bases and at J to 4 bases, leaving 8 bases not matched to a gene. This CDR3 spans 16 amino acids. The CDR3 DNA sequence: TGTGCCAGCAGTGGCGCAGGGACTAGCGTTTACAATGAGCAGTTCTTC. It specifies CASSGAGTSVYNEQFF.

This rearrangement joins TRBV27 to TRBJ1-5; tentative D call: TRBD1 (6 bases). From germline, CDR1 is MNHEY and CDR2 SMNVEV (reference sequence). The CDR3 consists of 14 residues. The V gene lost 6 bases and the J gene lost 4 bases, with 13 bases spanning the gap. The CDR3 is CASSLGQRNQPQHF. DNA for the CDR3: TGTGCCAGCAGCCTCGGACAGAGAAATCAGCCCCAGCATTTT.

The chain uses TRBV5-6 and TRBJ1-2, with TRBD1 identical over 9 bases. The germline CDR1 and CDR2 sequences are SGHDT and YYEEEE. J gave up 4 bases and V 9 bases, and 10 bases lay outside the gene matches. The length of the CDR3 is 14 residues. CDR3 sequence reads: CATRTTGGAYGYTF. CDR3 DNA sequence: TGTGCCACAAGAACAACAGGGGGCGCCTATGGCTACACCTTC.

This CDR3 is CATSSWAGGTYEQYF. CDR3 in DNA: TGTGCCACCAGCAGCTGGGCGGGGGGTACCTACGAGCAGTACTTC. The rearrangement joins TRBV15 to TRBJ2-7; 8 bases map to TRBD2. The trim removed 3 bases at V and 2 bases at J, leaving 6 bases unmatched. Germline values: CDR1 LNHNV, CDR2 YYDKDF (reference sequence). CDR3 length equals 15 residues.

The CDR3 DNA reads as TGCGCCAGCGGACAGGGATCGGGCACAGATACGCAGTATTTT. This encodes CASGQGSGTDTQYF. This chain connects TRBV5-1 to TRBJ2-3; TRBD1 aligns across 8 bases. CDR1 is SGHRS, CDR2 YFSETQ, per germline. Trimming cost V 7 bases and J 1 base; bases outside gene matches: 5. CDR3 size: 14 residues. Variable domain in full (rest from reference TRBV5-1 and TRBJ2-3): KAGVTQTPRYLIKTRGQQVTLSCSPISGHRSVSWYQQTPGQGLQFLFEYFSETQRNKGNFPGRFSGRQFSNSRSEMNVSTLELGDSALYLCASGQGSGTDTQYFGPGTRLTVL.

The chain has TRBV12-5 and TRBJ1-2; D remains ambiguous. Germline V lookup: CDR1 LGHNT, CDR2 FRNRAP. The CDR3 runs to 14 residues. The V end was cut by 5 bases, the J end by 3 bases, with 13 bases between. CDR3 DNA: TGTGCTAGTGGTCCCCAAGAGGGTGACTATGGCTACACCTTC. Protein product: CASGPQEGDYGYTF.